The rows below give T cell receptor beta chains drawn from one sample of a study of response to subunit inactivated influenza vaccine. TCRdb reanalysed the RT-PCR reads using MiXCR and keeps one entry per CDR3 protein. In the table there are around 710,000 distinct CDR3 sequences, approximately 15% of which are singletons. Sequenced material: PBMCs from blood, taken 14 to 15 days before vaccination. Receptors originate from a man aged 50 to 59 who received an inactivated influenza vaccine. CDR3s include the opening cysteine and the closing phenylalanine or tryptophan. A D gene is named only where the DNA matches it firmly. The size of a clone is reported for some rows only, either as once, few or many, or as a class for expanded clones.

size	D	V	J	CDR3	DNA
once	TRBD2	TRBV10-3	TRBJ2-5	CATGPSGGETQYF	TGTGCCACTGGACCTAGCGGGGGAGAGACCCAGTACTTC
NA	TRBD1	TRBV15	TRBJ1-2	CATSRLEDRAYYGYTF	TGTGCCACCAGCAGATTGGAGGACAGGGCATACTATGGCTACACCTTC
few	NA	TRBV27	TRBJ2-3	CASSPRRGRYTDTQYF	TGTGCCAGCAGCCCCCGGAGGGGACGGTACACAGATACGCAGTATTTT
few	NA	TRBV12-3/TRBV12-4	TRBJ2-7	CASSLWGRATYEQYF	TGTGCCAGCAGTTTGTGGGGCAGGGCCACTTACGAGCAGTACTTC
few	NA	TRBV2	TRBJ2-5	CASRRIQETQYF	TGTGCCAGCAGGAGGATACAAGAGACCCAGTACTTC
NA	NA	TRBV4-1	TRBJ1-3	CASSQGVRTGNTIYF	TGCGCCAGCAGCCAAGGGGTCAGAACTGGAAACACCATATATTTT
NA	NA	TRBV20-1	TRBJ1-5	CSAKQENQPQHF	TGCAGTGCCAAGCAGGAGAATCAGCCCCAGCATTTT
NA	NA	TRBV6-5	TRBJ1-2	CASRTPGGGYTF	TGTGCCAGCAGGACCCCTGGGGGTGGCTACACCTTC
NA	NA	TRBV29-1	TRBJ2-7	CSVFSGRNYEQYF	TGCAGCGTTTTCTCCGGCAGGAACTACGAGCAGTACTTC
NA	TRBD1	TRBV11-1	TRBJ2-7	CASSLEETGAYEQYF	TGTGCCAGCAGCTTGGAGGAGACAGGGGCCTACGAGCAGTACTTC
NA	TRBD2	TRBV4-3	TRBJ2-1	CASSQQFLAGDPEQFF	TGCGCCAGCAGCCAACAGTTTCTAGCGGGAGACCCTGAGCAGTTCTTC
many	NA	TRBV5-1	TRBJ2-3	CASSMSTDTQYF	TGCGCCAGCAGCATGTCCACAGATACGCAGTATTTT
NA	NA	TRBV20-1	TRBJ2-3	CSASGSLTSTDTQYF	TGCAGTGCTAGCGGGTCCCTGACTAGCACAGATACGCAGTATTTT
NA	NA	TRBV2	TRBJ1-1	CASRDKRSDEMNTEAFF	TGTGCCAGCAGGGACAAACGATCGGACGAGATGAACACTGAAGCTTTCTTT
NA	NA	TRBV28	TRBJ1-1	CASSPSQGGNTEAFF	TGTGCCAGCAGTCCTTCTCAGGGAGGGAACACTGAAGCTTTCTTT
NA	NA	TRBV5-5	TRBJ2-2	CASSFPGGQLGELFF	TGTGCCAGCAGCTTCCCCGGGGGGCAATTGGGGGAGCTGTTTTTT
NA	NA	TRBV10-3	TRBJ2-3	CAIAQGYTDTQYF	TGTGCCATCGCTCAGGGGTACACAGATACGCAGTATTTT
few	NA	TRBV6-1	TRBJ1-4	CASSEVQGLVLFF	TGTGCCAGCAGTGAAGTCCAGGGTTTGGTACTGTTTTTT
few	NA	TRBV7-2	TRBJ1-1	CASSFSGRESTEAFF	TGTGCCAGCAGCTTCTCGGGAAGGGAGAGCACTGAAGCTTTCTTT
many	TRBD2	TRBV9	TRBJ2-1	CASSPWTSGSSYNEQFF	TGTGCCAGCAGCCCTTGGACTAGCGGGAGCTCCTACAATGAGCAGTTCTTC
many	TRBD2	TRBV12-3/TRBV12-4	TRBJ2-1	CASRRGGTSSYNEQFF	TGTGCCAGCAGAAGAGGTGGGACTAGCAGTTACAATGAGCAGTTCTTC
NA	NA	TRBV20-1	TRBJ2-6	CSARTVGGTLSGANVLTF	TGCAGTGCTCGAACGGTTGGCGGAACGCTTTCTGGGGCCAACGTCCTGACTTTC
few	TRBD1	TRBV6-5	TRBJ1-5	CASSYSWDRVYSNQPQHF	TGTGCCAGCAGTTACTCGTGGGACAGGGTGTATAGCAATCAGCCCCAGCATTTT
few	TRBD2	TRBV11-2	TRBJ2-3	CASSRPKTSGMLSTDTQYF	TGTGCCAGCAGCCGCCCAAAAACTAGCGGGATGCTTAGCACAGATACGCAGTATTTT
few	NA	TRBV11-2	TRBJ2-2	CASSPYANTGELFF	TGTGCCAGCAGCCCATATGCGAACACCGGGGAGCTGTTTTTT